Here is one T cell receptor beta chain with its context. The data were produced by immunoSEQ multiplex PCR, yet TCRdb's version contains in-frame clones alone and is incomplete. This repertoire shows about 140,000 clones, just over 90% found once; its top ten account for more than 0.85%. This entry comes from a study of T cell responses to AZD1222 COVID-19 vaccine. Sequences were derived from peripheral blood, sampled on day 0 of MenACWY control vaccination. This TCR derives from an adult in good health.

The CDR3 region is CASSLPTGAGELFF. CDR3 sequence (DNA): TGTGCCAGCAGTTTACCCACCGGCGCCGGGGAGCTGTTTTTT. This sequence joins TRBV28 and TRBJ2-2; D remains unclear. V was cut by 2 bases and J by 6 bases, with 10 bases left in between. The CDR3 sequence is 14 residues long. Germline CDR1 MDHEN, CDR2 SYDVKM. Full variable domain (remainder filled in from reference TRBV28 and TRBJ2-2): DVKVTQSSRYLVKRTGEKVFLECVQDMDHENMFWYRQDPGLGLRLIYFSYDVKMKEKGDIPEGYSVSREKKERFSLILESASTNQTSMYLCASSLPTGAGELFFGEGSRLTVL.